This section outlines one T cell receptor beta chain sequence together with its context. Its antigen is as yet unknown. Molecular-barcoded quantitative 5'-RACE produced these TCR beta libraries. Each CDR3 protein is one row after TCRdb ran MiXCR on the 5' RACE reads. The sample consists of a few hundred thousand distinct CDR3 sequences, approximately 22% of them appearing once. These data are taken from a study of CD8 T cells in ankylosing spondylitis. Overall study results and limits: Earlier authors reported some of these motif variants in reactive arthritis synovial fluid and blood. Ankylosing spondylitis blood seemed to carry a telltale TCR beta motif made of several highly homologous variants. Matched synovial fluid from ankylosing spondylitis patients was reported to be enriched for disease-linked clones.

Between the trimmed V and J ends, which lost 0 bases and 0 bases, there was a span of 9 bases. Germline CDR1 reads LNHDA; CDR2 reads SQIVND (reference sequence). CDR3 size: 16 residues. V usage is TRBV19 and J usage is TRBJ2-1, with D perhaps matching TRBD1 (5 bases). The specimen was blood, either unsorted or a sorted T cell fraction (not recorded which). This TCR derives from a male donor with ankylosing spondylitis or in good health (not recorded which). The CDR3 here is CASSIDGAPSYNEQFF. The CDR3 DNA reads as TGTGCCAGTAGTATAGATGGGGCCCCCTCCTACAATGAGCAGTTCTTC.